The 2 T cell receptor beta chains below all came from one sample that was sequenced in a study of read filtering for tumor transcriptome and immune sequencing. The library was built from about 400 ng RNA with molecular barcoded adaptors for alpha/delta and beta/gamma chains. One entry per CDR3 protein, called by TCRdb with MiXCR from the reads. The table includes about 37,000 distinct CDR3 sequences, 10% to 15% detected once. The sequenced material came from a population of CD138-negative cells sorted from bone marrow. The receptors stem from a donor at least 40 years old with multiple myeloma.

The sample holds many counts of this clonotype. The genes are TRBV29-1 and TRBJ2-2; 8 bases agree with TRBD1. The CDR3 totals 13 residues. CDR1 is SQVTM and CDR2 is ANQGSEA in the germline V gene. V shed 7 bases and J 6 bases; nucleotides not matched to a gene: 7. This CDR3 is CSAGTGSAGELFF. CDR3 nucleotides: TGCAGCGCCGGGACAGGCTCTGCCGGGGAGCTGTTTTTT.

Many counts were recorded for this clonotype. The gene calls are TRBV5-1 and TRBJ2-5, with 8 bases matching TRBD2. Germline assignment: CDR1 SGHRS and CDR2 YFSETQ. Trimming cost V 2 bases and J 5 bases; bases outside gene matches: 8. The CDR3 covers 15 residues. CDR3 sequence (DNA): TGCGCCAGCAGCTTTGGTAGCGGGGTCGGGGAGACCCAGTACTTC. Its protein is CASSFGSGVGETQYF.